The 7 T cell receptor beta chains presented below share a single source sample, sequenced in a study of T cells in Graves' hyperthyroidism and ophthalmopathy. Using RNA transcripts as the source, TCR beta CDR3 regions were amplified. When the TCR CDR3 underwent first-round RT-PCR, the HTBI primer set was used. TCRdb reprocessed the multiplex PCR reads with MiXCR, giving one entry per CDR3 protein. This repertoire shows about 380,000 distinct CDR3 sequences, less than 20% found once; its top ten account for over 35%. Sequenced: blood. These receptors were taken from a man between 18 and 29 years old with Graves' ophthalmopathy.

V gene TRBV7-9 combines with J gene TRBJ1-3, with unresolved D. Germline V CDR1 and CDR2: SEHNR, FQNEAQ (reference sequence). Trimming left V 3 bases short and J 4 bases short, with 16 bases between. The CDR3 length is 16 residues. The CDR3 spells CASSFSRGGSGNTIYF. The CDR3 region has the DNA TGTGCCAGCAGCTTTTCCCGAGGTGGCTCCGGAAACACCATATATTTT.

This clonotype was seen repeatedly, ten times or more. The chain carries TRBV5-1 and TRBJ2-2; the match to TRBD1 covers 7 bases. The J segment lost 0 bases and the V segment lost 7 bases, leaving 9 bases of the junction unmatched. Germline V CDR1 and CDR2: SGHRS, YFSETQ. The CDR3 is 16 residues long. CDR3 protein: CASELRDSANTGELFF. In DNA form, the CDR3 reads TGCGCCAGCGAACTTAGGGACAGCGCGAACACCGGGGAGCTGTTTTTT.

This clonotype has ten or more counts. The V gene is TRBV5-1, the J gene TRBJ2-1; 8 bases agree with TRBD2. CDR1 is SGHRS and CDR2 is YFSETQ in the germline V gene. Germline trimming cut 4 bases from V and 6 bases from J; bases unmatched to any gene: 6. The CDR3 sequence is 14 residues long. The CDR3 here is CASSLGGGVNEQFF. In nucleotides, the CDR3 is TGCGCCAGCAGCCTCGGGGGGGGCGTCAATGAGCAGTTCTTC. The full variable domain, in which reference TRBV5-1 and TRBJ2-1 provide the parts outside the CDR3, is KAGVTQTPRYLIKTRGQQVTLSCSPISGHRSVSWYQQTPGQGLQFLFEYFSETQRNKGNFPGRFSGRQFSNSRSEMNVSTLELGDSALYLCASSLGGGVNEQFFGPGTRLTVL.

At least ten counts were recorded for this clonotype. This rearrangement joins TRBV11-2 to TRBJ2-7; 7 bases align to TRBD1. The CDR3 runs to 13 residues. Germline lookup yields CDR1 SGHAT and CDR2 FQNNGV. V trimming: 5 bases; J trimming: 4 bases; junction bases outside the gene matches: 5. In nucleotides, the CDR3 is TGTGCCAGCAGCCCAGACAGGGTGTACGAGCAGTACTTC. It codes for CASSPDRVYEQYF.

The chain's CDR3 is CASSWNSGGGTNEQFF. CDR3 in DNA: TGCGCCAGCAGCTGGAATAGCGGGGGGGGGACCAATGAGCAGTTCTTC. The V and J genes are TRBV5-1 and TRBJ2-1, with 11 bases fitting TRBD2. Looked up from germline, CDR1 is SGHRS and CDR2 is YFSETQ. V lost 3 bases to trimming and J lost 6 bases; unmatched junction nucleotides: 8. This CDR3 is built from 16 residues.

This clonotype was seen ten or more times. The chain is built from TRBV27 and TRBJ1-2; D is possibly TRBD1 (5 bases). Germline CDR1 is MNHEY and CDR2 is SMNVEV (reference sequence). The CDR3 consists of 13 residues. Deletions cut 4 bases from V and 4 bases from J, with 10 bases between. The CDR3: CASSWVGGYGYTF. The CDR3 DNA is TGTGCCAGCAGTTGGGTGGGGGGCTATGGCTACACCTTC.

This rearrangement joins TRBV29-1 to TRBJ1-1; D gene uncertain. The CDR3 sequence is 13 residues long. Per germline, CDR1 SQVTM and CDR2 ANQGSEA. V was clipped by 6 bases and J by 6 bases, with 17 bases between them. DNA for the CDR3: TGCAGCGTGAAGGGAGGGCGGGTCCCTGAAGCTTTCTTT. Protein product: CSVKGGRVPEAFF. The variable domain in full, with the rest retrieved from reference TRBV29-1 and TRBJ1-1, is SAVISQKPSRDICQRGTSLTIQCQVDSQVTMMFWYRQQPGQSLTLIATANQGSEATYESGFVIDKFPISRPNLTFSTLTVSNMSPEDSSIYLCSVKGGRVPEAFFGQGTRLTVV.